This TCR beta chain was sequenced during a study of blood T cell repertoires in COVID-19. Recruitment covered about 25 US areas and drew participants whose ages spanned roughly 18 to 100 years. Cohort assignment relied on participant-reported clinical history. For recovered donors of Cohort 3, there were two negative PCRs, clearance, or symptom resolution. Methods used by the authors: Nucleated cell counts were estimated from reference gene primer amplification. Data came from immunoSEQ multiplex PCR; TCRdb stores just in-frame clones and leaves some out. The V and J calls and clone size are taken from that table; D and trimming were inferred from the DNA. The data hold approximately 220,000 clones, with roughly nine tenths observed a single time. J gave up 4 bases and V 5 bases, and 7 bases lay outside the gene matches. The CDR3 runs 15 residues. Germline V gives CDR1 SGHTA, CDR2 FQGNSA.

The sequence derives from a woman aged 25 to 39 who had recovered from COVID-19. The material sequenced was PBMCs or T cells enriched from blood (not recorded which). The V and J genes are TRBV7-2 and TRBJ2-1; 8 nucleotides agree with TRBD1. The CDR3 DNA reads as TGTGCCAGCAGCCAGGACAGGGACTCATACAATGAGCAGTTCTTC. It yields the protein CASSQDRDSYNEQFF.